Described below is a single T cell receptor beta chain sequence and its context. Its antigen is currently not known. The input lacks base qualities; no much larger clone sits a single base away. TCRbeta CDR3 regions were amplified from genomic DNA using the immunoSEQ Assay, a bias-controlled multiplex PCR. The original methods were these. The number of nucleated cells in each sample was estimated from the amplification of reference gene primers within the assay. To quantify the absolute abundance of each unique TCRbeta CDR3 rearrangement, sequence reads were collapsed and filtered. For each sample, productive Simpson clonality was calculated by taking the square root of Simpson's diversity index across productive rearrangements. Entries here come from immuneACCESS through TCRdb and include only in-frame sequences with V and J called. Some clones fail to appear in such tables; in the studies checked, an unresolved V gene covers under half of the shortfall, and the cause of the remainder is unknown. V, J and clone size are taken as reported in that table, and D and trimming were inferred from the DNA itself. The sample table holds tens of thousands of clones, of which around four fifths were seen once. Roughly 5% of the sample is taken by the ten largest.

The CDR3 numbers 12 residues from cysteine through phenylalanine. The read is trimmed to its CDR3 DNA, 36 bases read in frame from base 1. The germline V and J ends show losses of 10 bases and 8 bases respectively, and no gene match explains 3 bases of the junction. In the germline V gene, CDR1 corresponds to MNHEY and CDR2 to SVGAGI. The data stem from a study of blood T cell repertoires in COVID-19 (dated by TCRdb to the early 2020s). Study-wide context: Samples from collaborators originated in the United States, Italy and Spain and spanned both the acute and convalescent phases of COVID-19. The samples were drawn from the first 160 participants of the ongoing ImmuneRACE study and from some 1,300 subjects provided by 6 global collaborators. A freely available public database, intended as a resource for researchers studying the immune response to SARS-CoV-2, is where the repertoires were released. The material from the prospective study consisted of cDNA or gDNA derived from T cells, B-cell-depleted T cells, or PBMCs. Where available, HLA class I and class II types were taken from metadata supplied by the sample provider and were not determined by assay-based typing. Subjects who had been exposed to COVID-19, were actively infected with it, or had recovered from it provided the deeply sampled blood TCRbeta repertoires that made up the dataset. The sample metadata nearly always contained a de-identified subject ID, COVID-19 status, age in years and sex.

Collaborating institutions collected whole blood in K2EDTA tubes following their own protocols. For TCRbeta analysis, collaborators shipped samples in one of three forms: frozen whole blood, isolated PBMCs, or DNA extracted from either of those sample types. Broader findings and caveats from the paper: Clinical and demographic metadata were provided uncurated, with the amount varying by source and participant.

Sequencing used peripheral blood. The rearranged chain carries TRBV6-5 and TRBJ1-6; 9 nucleotides in the junction match TRBD1. The TCR originated in a man aged 65-85 years with acute or convalescent COVID-19. The CDR3 loop reads CATDRGDSPLHF. The DNA sequence follows: TGTGCCACGGACAGGGGAGATTCACCCCTCCACTTT.